This T cell receptor beta chain appears in the sequencing data of a study of T cells after posttransplantation cyclophosphamide. On the day of bone marrow donation, the related graft donor provided peripheral blood. Study results and caveats: Blood and skin or GI T cell repertoires showed limited TRB overlap. After PTCy, TRB diversity resembled that of CNI/methotrexate controls. Donor CD8+ memory clones often dominated recipient blood repertoires at later times.

This clone occurred many times. Its antigen is not identified. Sequencing used immunoSEQ multiplex PCR; TCRdb keeps in-frame clones, though not all of them. The sample yields around 35,000 clones, without any singletons. The sample comprised PBMCs. The receptor was isolated from a woman aged 50 to 60 in good health and a related stem cell transplant donor.

CDR3 nucleotide sequence: TGTGCCAGCAGTCGCTCCTACGAGCAGTACTTC. Residues: CASSRSYEQYF. The chain links TRBV6-1 to TRBJ2-7; no clear D. V dropped 5 bases and J dropped 0 bases, with 2 bases sitting between them. Germline values: CDR1 MNHNS, CDR2 SASEGT. CDR3 length equals 11 residues.